Each of the 26 T cell receptor beta chains below was sequenced from the same sample in a study of shared clonotypes between healthy human individuals. Data came from immunoSEQ multiplex PCR; TCRdb stores just in-frame clones and leaves some out. The sample has around 510,000 clones, roughly 95% seen once. The sample was naive CD4+ T cells sorted from blood. Described subset: CD45RA+ positively selected. The receptors shown here come from a woman in her 30s in good health.

The chain recombines TRBV11-2 with TRBJ1-2; 7 positions match TRBD1. From germline, CDR1 is SGHAT and CDR2 FQNNGV. V was pared by 5 bases and J by 7 bases, with 7 bases of the junction left unmatched. CDR3 length: 13 residues. CDR3 DNA sequence: TGTGCCAGCAGCCCCCAGGGGGACACTGGCTACACCTTC. Its protein is CASSPQGDTGYTF.

This chain links TRBV5-1 with TRBJ2-3; TRBD1 matches 10 bases. The CDR3 loop spans 15 amino acids. The germline V gene has CDR1 SGHRS and CDR2 YFSETQ. Trimming took 3 bases from V and 1 from J; bases not matched to a gene: 2. As DNA, the CDR3 is TGCGCCAGCAGCTCGGGGACAGGGGGCACAGATACGCAGTATTTT. It codes for CASSSGTGGTDTQYF.

The chain employs TRBV18 and TRBJ1-2; D unresolved. Germline V gene sequence: CDR1 KGHSH, CDR2 LQKENI. Trimming removed 3 bases from V and 7 bases from J, with 9 bases in between. The CDR3 is made up of 12 amino acids. The CDR3 loop reads CASSPAGSGYTF. CDR3 nucleotides: TGTGCCAGCTCACCGGCAGGCAGTGGCTACACCTTC.

CDR3 sequence (DNA): TGTGCCAGCAGTTACCACAGGGGGCGGACCACTGAAGCTTTCTTT. Translating gives CASSYHRGRTTEAFF. This sequence joins TRBV6-5 and TRBJ1-1; 9 bases agree with TRBD1. Per the germline V gene, CDR1 is MNHEY and CDR2 is SVGAGI. The CDR3 sequence is 15 residues long. J gave up 4 bases and V 2 bases, and 5 bases lay outside the gene matches.

V is TRBV28 and J is TRBJ2-7; 12 bases are shared with TRBD2. CDR1 MDHEN and CDR2 SYDVKM come from the germline V gene. The CDR3 length is 15 residues. V trimming: 6 bases; J trimming: 7 bases; junction bases outside the gene matches: 10. CDR3 in amino acids: CASSQTSGRIEEQYF. In DNA form, the CDR3 reads TGTGCCAGCAGCCAGACTAGCGGGAGAATTGAAGAGCAGTACTTC.

The chain links TRBV7-9 to TRBJ1-2; 7 bases line up with TRBD1. CDR3 length equals 15 residues. Germline-derived CDR1 and CDR2 are SEHNR and FQNEAQ (reference sequence). V lost 5 bases and J lost 8; bases outside the gene matches: 14. The CDR3 reads CASSLLHTGVGGYTF. The CDR3 coding sequence is TGTGCCAGCAGCCTTCTTCACACAGGGGTGGGAGGCTACACCTTC.

The chain couples TRBV7-3 to TRBJ2-7; D remains ambiguous. Germline V gene sequence: CDR1 SGHTA, CDR2 FQGTGA. CDR3 length: 12 amino acids. V shed 2 bases and J shed 6 bases, with 8 bases lying between them. The CDR3 here is CASSLGSSEQYF. The CDR3 bases are TGTGCCAGCAGCTTAGGTTCGAGCGAGCAGTACTTC.

The V gene is TRBV5-1, the J gene TRBJ2-3; D ambiguous. From germline, CDR1 is SGHRS and CDR2 YFSETQ. V was pared by 7 bases and J by 1 base, with 13 bases between. This CDR3 has 14 residues. The CDR3 nucleotides read TGCGCCAGCGCGCCCCTCCCGGGCACAGATACGCAGTATTTT. Protein: CASAPLPGTDTQYF.

This sequence joins TRBV9 and TRBJ1-2; tentative D call: TRBD1 (5 bases). Germline V gene lookup returns CDR1 SGDLS and CDR2 YYNGEE. The CDR3 covers 15 residues. V lost 3 bases and J lost 0, with 12 bases in between. The CDR3 DNA is TGTGCCAGCAGCGGACCGGGGCCGGCTAACTATGGCTACACCTTC. It codes for CASSGPGPANYGYTF.

This clone is a singleton in its sample. The chain combines TRBV20-1 with TRBJ2-3, with D unresolved. This CDR3 contains 11 residues. V shed 5 bases and J shed 3 bases, with 6 bases lying between them. Germline assignment: CDR1 DFQATT and CDR2 SNEGSKA (reference sequence). The CDR3 is CSAPGTDTQYF. The CDR3 DNA follows: TGCAGTGCTCCCGGAACAGATACGCAGTATTTT.

The rearrangement joins TRBV18 to TRBJ1-2; the match to TRBD1 covers 7 bases. Germline CDR1 is KGHSH and CDR2 is LQKENI. This CDR3 has 17 residues. V dropped 1 base and J dropped 5; count of bases not matched to a gene: 13. CDR3 in DNA: TGTGCCAGCTCACCACAAATTCCGGGACAGAGAACTTATGGCTACACCTTC. Translating it yields CASSPQIPGQRTYGYTF. The entire variable domain, with the rest obtained from reference TRBV18 and TRBJ1-2, is as follows: NAGVMQNPRHLVRRRGQEARLRCSPMKGHSHVYWYRQLPEEGLKFMVYLQKENIIDESGMPKERFSAEFPKEGPSILRIQQVVRGDSAAYFCASSPQIPGQRTYGYTFGSGTRLTVV.

The chain links TRBV4-1 to TRBJ1-6; 9 bases are shared with TRBD1. V lost 4 bases and J lost 10; bases outside the gene matches: 8. Germline-derived CDR1 and CDR2 are MGHRA and YSYEKL. The CDR3 runs to 15 residues. As DNA, the CDR3 is TGCGCCAGCAGCCCTCGGGACAGGGTGGAATCACCCCTCCACTTT. Translating gives CASSPRDRVESPLHF.

In this sample, this clone turned up once. This chain uses TRBV30 with TRBJ1-5; no firm D call. There are 12 residues in the CDR3. Germline CDR1 and CDR2: GTSNPN and SVGIG (reference sequence). V was shortened by 5 bases and J by 0 bases, with 5 bases between the two germline ends. CDR3 bases: TGTGCCTGGGACTATAGCAATCAGCCCCAGCATTTT. Residues: CAWDYSNQPQHF.

The chain uses TRBV7-2 and TRBJ2-1; 10 bases are a match to TRBD2. Germline loops: CDR1 SGHTA, CDR2 FQGNSA. CDR3 length: 18 residues. V lost 1 base, J lost 9 bases, and 15 bases stayed unmatched. The CDR3 region is CASSLVPSGRRKGGEQFF. CDR3 sequence (DNA): TGTGCCAGCAGCTTAGTGCCTAGCGGGAGAAGAAAAGGGGGTGAGCAGTTCTTC. The complete variable domain, with remaining parts taken from reference TRBV7-2 and TRBJ2-1, reads GAGVSQSPSNKVTEKGKDVELRCDPISGHTALYWYRQSLGQGLEFLIYFQGNSAPDKSGLPSDRFSAERTGGSVSTLTIQRTQQEDSAVYLCASSLVPSGRRKGGEQFFGPGTRLTVL.

V gene TRBV5-1 combines with J gene TRBJ2-5; the D is unclear. Germline values: CDR1 SGHRS, CDR2 YFSETQ. V was shortened by 6 bases and J by 5 bases, with 14 bases between the two germline ends. This CDR3 has 13 residues. CDR3 in DNA: TGCGCCAGCACCCCAACACCCGCCGAGACCCAGTACTTC. Translating it yields CASTPTPAETQYF.

V is TRBV4-2 and J is TRBJ2-2; D gene unclear. Trimming removed 1 base from V and 5 bases from J, with 11 bases in between. This CDR3 contains 15 residues. Germline V CDR1 and CDR2: LGHNA, YNFKEQ. Here the CDR3 reads CASSQGRSRTGELFF. CDR3 in DNA: TGTGCCAGCAGCCAAGGCCGCTCTAGGACCGGGGAGCTGTTTTTT.

The chain combines TRBV14 with TRBJ2-7, with 8 bases fitting TRBD1. The CDR3 loop spans 15 amino acids. V trimming: 3 bases; J trimming: 4 bases; junction bases outside the gene matches: 8. The V gene's germline CDR1 is SGHDN and CDR2 FVKESK. This chain's CDR3 is CASSHSRGLVYEQYF. The CDR3, as DNA: TGTGCCAGCAGCCACAGCAGGGGGCTAGTTTACGAGCAGTACTTC.

The V call is TRBV28, the J call TRBJ2-5, with a weak D call TRBD2 (6 bases). V was shortened by 5 bases and J by 5 bases, with 21 bases between the two germline ends. The CDR3 runs to 16 residues. Germline V gene sequence: CDR1 MDHEN, CDR2 SYDVKM. The CDR3, as DNA: TGTGCCAGCAGTCCCTACCATCAGGGCGGAGGGGAGACCCAGTACTTC. Amino acid sequence: CASSPYHQGGGETQYF. Filled out from reference TRBV28 and TRBJ2-5, the complete variable domain reads DVKVTQSSRYLVKRTGEKVFLECVQDMDHENMFWYRQDPGLGLRLIYFSYDVKMKEKGDIPEGYSVSREKKERFSLILESASTNQTSMYLCASSPYHQGGGETQYFGPGTRLLVL.

The V gene is TRBV5-1, the J gene TRBJ2-3; a weak D match, TRBD1 (5 bases). The germline V and J ends were trimmed by 0 bases and 2 bases, with 10 bases remaining between them. CDR3 length: 15 amino acids. Germline CDR1 SGHRS, CDR2 YFSETQ. DNA of the CDR3: TGCGCCAGCAGCTTGGGACAGTTTAACACAGATACGCAGTATTTT. Translating gives CASSLGQFNTDTQYF.

This clone was observed a single time. The chain joins TRBV6-1 to TRBJ2-1; 11 bases map to TRBD2. CDR1 and CDR2 (germline): MNHNS, SASEGT. J lost 7 bases, V lost 6 bases, and 5 bases had no gene match. The CDR3 spans 14 residues. DNA of the CDR3: TGTGCCAGCAGCATTAGCGGGAGGGCTAATGAGCAGTTCTTC. Protein sequence: CASSISGRANEQFF.

Written as DNA, the CDR3 is TGTGCCAGCAGTCGCTTGACAGGAGAGACGCCCCAGCATTTT. Protein product: CASSRLTGETPQHF. The chain couples TRBV6-5 to TRBJ1-5; maybe TRBD1 (6 bases). The germline CDR1 and CDR2 sequences are MNHEY and SVGAGI. The CDR3 contains 14 residues. Trimming took off 5 bases at V and 9 bases at J, with 17 bases between the two ends.

This chain uses TRBV7-9 with TRBJ1-3; D gene ambiguous. V was clipped by 5 bases and J by 5 bases, with 10 bases between them. The CDR3 is 13 amino acids. CDR1 is SEHNR and CDR2 is FQNEAQ in the germline V gene (reference sequence). The CDR3 loop is CASSPLMRNTIYF. The CDR3 nucleotides are TGTGCCAGCAGCCCCCTTATGAGAAACACCATATATTTT.

The rearrangement uses TRBV27 and TRBJ1-2, with 9 bases lining up with TRBD1. CDR3 size: 15 residues. Looked up from germline, CDR1 is MNHEY and CDR2 is SMNVEV (reference sequence). J was trimmed by 7 bases and V by 5 bases; bases with no gene match: 11. CDR3 coding DNA: TGTGCCAGCAGTCCCAGACAGGGGGTAAGGGGTGGCTACACCTTC. It encodes CASSPRQGVRGGYTF.

The chain is built from TRBV28 and TRBJ2-7; D not certain. The CDR3 loop spans 11 amino acids. Trimming took 6 bases from V and 2 from J, leaving 5 bases between them. CDR1 is MDHEN, CDR2 SYDVKM, per germline. The DNA of the CDR3 is TGTGCCAGCAGCCGAACCTACGAGCAGTACTTC. The encoded protein is CASSRTYEQYF.

V and J are TRBV28 and TRBJ1-2, with 7 positions matching TRBD1. Losses at the gene ends were 5 bases for V and 6 bases for J; bases not matched to a gene: 9. This CDR3 is built from 14 residues. The germline V gene has CDR1 MDHEN and CDR2 SYDVKM. The CDR3 nucleotides read TGTGCCAGCAGTATACGGACAGGATCGGATGGCTACACCTTC. This codes for CASSIRTGSDGYTF.

This rearrangement joins TRBV27 to TRBJ2-7; the match to TRBD2 covers 7 bases. After removal of 11 bases from V and 3 bases from J, the junction contained 13 bases not matched to a gene. The CDR3 spans 14 residues. In germline, CDR1 is MNHEY, CDR2 SMNVEV (reference sequence). In DNA form, the CDR3 reads TGTGCCCCGCGCCCTAGCGGAGGCAACTACGAGCAGTACTTC. This sequence encodes CAPRPSGGNYEQYF.